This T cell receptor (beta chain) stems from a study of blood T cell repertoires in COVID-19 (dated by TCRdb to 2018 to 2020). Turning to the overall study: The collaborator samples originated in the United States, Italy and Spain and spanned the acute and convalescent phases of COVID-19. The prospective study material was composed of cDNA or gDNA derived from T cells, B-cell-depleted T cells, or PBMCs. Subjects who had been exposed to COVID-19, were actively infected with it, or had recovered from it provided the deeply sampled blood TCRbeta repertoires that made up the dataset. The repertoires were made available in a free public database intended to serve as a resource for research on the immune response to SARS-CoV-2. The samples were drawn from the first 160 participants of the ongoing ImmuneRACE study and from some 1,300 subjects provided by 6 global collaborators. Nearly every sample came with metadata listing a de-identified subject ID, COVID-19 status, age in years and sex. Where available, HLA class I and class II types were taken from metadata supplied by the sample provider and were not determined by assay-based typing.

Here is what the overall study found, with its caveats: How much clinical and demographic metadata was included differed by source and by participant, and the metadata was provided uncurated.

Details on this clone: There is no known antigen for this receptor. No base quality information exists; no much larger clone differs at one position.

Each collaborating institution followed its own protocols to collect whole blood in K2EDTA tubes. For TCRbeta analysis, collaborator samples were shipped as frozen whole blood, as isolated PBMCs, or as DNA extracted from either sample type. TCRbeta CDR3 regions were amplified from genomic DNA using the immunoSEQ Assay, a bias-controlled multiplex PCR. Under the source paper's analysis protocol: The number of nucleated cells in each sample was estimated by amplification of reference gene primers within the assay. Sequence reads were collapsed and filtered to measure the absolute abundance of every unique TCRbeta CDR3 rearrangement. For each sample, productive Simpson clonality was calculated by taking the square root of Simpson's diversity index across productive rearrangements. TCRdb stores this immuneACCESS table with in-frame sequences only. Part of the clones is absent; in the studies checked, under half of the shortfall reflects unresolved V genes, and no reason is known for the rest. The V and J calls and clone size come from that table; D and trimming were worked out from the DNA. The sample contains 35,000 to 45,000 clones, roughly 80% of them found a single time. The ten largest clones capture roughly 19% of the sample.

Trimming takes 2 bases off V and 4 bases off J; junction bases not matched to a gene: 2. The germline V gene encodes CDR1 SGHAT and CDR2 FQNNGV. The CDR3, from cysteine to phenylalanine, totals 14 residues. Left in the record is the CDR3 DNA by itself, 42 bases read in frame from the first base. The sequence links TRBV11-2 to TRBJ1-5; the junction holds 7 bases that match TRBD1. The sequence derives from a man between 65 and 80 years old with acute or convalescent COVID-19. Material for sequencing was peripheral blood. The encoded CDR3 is CASSLMTGNQPQHF. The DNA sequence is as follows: TGTGCCAGCAGCTTAATGACAGGGAATCAGCCCCAGCATTTT.